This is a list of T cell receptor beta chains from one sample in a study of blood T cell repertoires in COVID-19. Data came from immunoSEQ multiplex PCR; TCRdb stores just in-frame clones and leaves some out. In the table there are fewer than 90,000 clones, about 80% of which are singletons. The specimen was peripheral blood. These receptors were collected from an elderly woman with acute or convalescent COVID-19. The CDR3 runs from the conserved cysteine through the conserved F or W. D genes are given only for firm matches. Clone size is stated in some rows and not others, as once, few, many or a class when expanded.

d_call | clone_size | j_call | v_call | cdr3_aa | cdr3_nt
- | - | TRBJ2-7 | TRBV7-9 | CASSLARGTHHEQYF | TGTGCCAGCAGCTTAGCGCGCGGGACTCACCACGAGCAGTACTTC
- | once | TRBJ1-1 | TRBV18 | CASSPASGVNTEAFF | TGTGCCAGCTCACCTGCGTCAGGGGTTAACACTGAAGCTTTCTTT
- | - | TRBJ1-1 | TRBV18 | CASSPQRENTEAFF | TGTGCCAGCTCACCACAACGGGAGAACACTGAAGCTTTCTTT
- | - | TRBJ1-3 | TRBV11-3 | CASSTGRDSGNTIYF | TGTGCCAGCAGCACCGGACGGGACTCTGGAAACACCATATATTTT
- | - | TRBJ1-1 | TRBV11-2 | CASSLWRRGDTEAFF | TGTGCCAGCAGCTTATGGCGGCGCGGGGACACTGAAGCTTTCTTT
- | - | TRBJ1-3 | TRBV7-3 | CASSSRGGNTIYF | TGTGCCAGCAGCTCCAGGGGCGGAAACACCATATATTTT
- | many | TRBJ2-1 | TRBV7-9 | CASSFLEGEQFF | TGTGCCAGCAGCTTTCTAGAGGGAGAGCAGTTCTTC
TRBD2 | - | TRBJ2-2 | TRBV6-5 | CASRLGLAHTGELFF | TGTGCCAGCAGACTGGGACTAGCACACACCGGGGAGCTGTTTTTT
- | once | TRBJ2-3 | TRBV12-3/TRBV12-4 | CASRDTSTDTQYF | TGTGCCAGCAGGGACACTAGCACAGATACGCAGTATTTT
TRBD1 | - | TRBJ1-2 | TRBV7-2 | CASSSTGLANYGYTF | TGTGCCAGCAGCTCGACAGGGTTAGCTAACTATGGCTACACCTTC
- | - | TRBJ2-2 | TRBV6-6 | CASTLDTANTGELFF | TGTGCCAGCACCTTGGACACGGCGAACACCGGGGAGCTGTTTTTT